This T cell receptor (beta chain) appears in the sequencing data of a study of blood T cell repertoires in COVID-19. Looking at the study overall: Researchers got acute and convalescent COVID-19 samples from the United States, Italy and Spain. Nucleic acid was either cDNA or gDNA, and it came from T cells, B-cell-depleted T cells, or PBMCs.

Data came from immunoSEQ multiplex PCR; TCRdb stores just in-frame clones and leaves some out. Found here are approximately 230,000 clones, 65% to 90% of them singletons; the top ten hold around 1.7%. There are 14 residues in the CDR3. The V gene's germline CDR1 is GTSNPN and CDR2 SVGIG (reference sequence). The germline V and J ends were trimmed by 5 bases and 0 bases, with 11 bases remaining between them. The receptor was derived from a man aged 35 to 55 who had recovered from COVID-19. The V gene is TRBV30, the J gene TRBJ1-3; D ambiguous. Sequencing was carried out using PBMCs or T cells enriched from blood (not recorded which). The CDR3 here is CAWAYGVSGNTIYF. The CDR3 DNA sequence: TGTGCCTGGGCCTACGGGGTCTCTGGAAACACCATATATTTT.